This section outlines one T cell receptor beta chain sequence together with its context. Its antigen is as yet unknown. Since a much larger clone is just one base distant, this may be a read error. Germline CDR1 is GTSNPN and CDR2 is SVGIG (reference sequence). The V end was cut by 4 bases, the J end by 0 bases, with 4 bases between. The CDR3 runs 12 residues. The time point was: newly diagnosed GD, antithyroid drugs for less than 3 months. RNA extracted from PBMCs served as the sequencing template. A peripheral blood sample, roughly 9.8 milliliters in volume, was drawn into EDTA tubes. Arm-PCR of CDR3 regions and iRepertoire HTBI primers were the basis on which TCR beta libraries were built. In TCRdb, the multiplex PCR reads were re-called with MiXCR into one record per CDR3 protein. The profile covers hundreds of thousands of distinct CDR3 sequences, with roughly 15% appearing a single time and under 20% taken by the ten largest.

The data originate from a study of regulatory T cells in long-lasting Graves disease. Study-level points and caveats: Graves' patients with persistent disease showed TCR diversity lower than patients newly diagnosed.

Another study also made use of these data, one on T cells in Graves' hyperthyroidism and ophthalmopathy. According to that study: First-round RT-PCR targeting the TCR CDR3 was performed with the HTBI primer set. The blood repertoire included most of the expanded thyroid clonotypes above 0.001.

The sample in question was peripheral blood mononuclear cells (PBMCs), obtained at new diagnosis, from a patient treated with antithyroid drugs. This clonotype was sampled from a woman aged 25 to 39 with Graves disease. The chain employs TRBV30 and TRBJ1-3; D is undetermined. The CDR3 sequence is CAWKGSGNTIYF. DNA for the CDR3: TGTGCCTGGAAAGGCTCTGGAAACACCATATATTTT. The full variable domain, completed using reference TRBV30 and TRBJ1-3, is SQTIHQWPATLVQPVGSPLSLECTVEGTSNPNLYWYRQAAGRGLQLLFYSVGIGQISSEVPQNLSASRPQDRQFILSSKKLLLSDSGFYLCAWKGSGNTIYFGEGSWLTVV.